Listed below are T cell receptor beta chains from one sample, sequenced in a study of CD8+ T cells in alopecia areata. TCRdb's table, derived via immunoSEQ multiplex PCR, lists solely in-frame clones and lacks some. The data show under 350,000 clones, about 62% seen once. The sample here was CD4+ T cells sorted from blood, taken at week 24, from a patient treated with tofacitinib. The source of these receptors is a human donor with alopecia areata. The CDR3 runs from the conserved cysteine through the conserved F or W. A D gene is named only where the DNA matches it firmly. Rows may omit the clone size; those that give it use once, few, many or a size class.

clone_size j_call v_call d_call cdr3_nt cdr3_aa
- TRBJ1-2 TRBV6-5 - TGTGCCAGCAGTTACTCGGGGGTTACCGGCTACACCTTC CASSYSGVTGYTF
few TRBJ1-2 TRBV2 - TGTGCCAGCACGGGCGGGGGAGCCTCTGGCTACACCTTC CASTGGGASGYTF
- TRBJ2-1 TRBV29-1 - TGCAGCGTTCGAAACTACAATGAGCAGTTCTTC CSVRNYNEQFF
- TRBJ1-2 TRBV7-9 - TGTGCCTCCGGGACTGGGCAGAGCTATGGCTACACCTTC CASGTGQSYGYTF
- TRBJ2-7 TRBV6-5 TRBD1 TGTGCCAGCAGTTACAAGGACAGGGAAGGCTACGAGCAGTACTTC CASSYKDREGYEQYF
- TRBJ2-4 TRBV5-1 - TGCGCCAGCAGCTTGCCCCCCGAAGGCGGGCCCATTCAGTACTTC CASSLPPEGGPIQYF
few TRBJ2-3 TRBV7-2 - TGTGCCAGCAGCCTTTGGACGGGCGAAGATACGCAGTATTTT CASSLWTGEDTQYF
- TRBJ2-2 TRBV2 - TGTGCCAGCAGGGAGCGGGACACCGGGGAGCTGTTTTTT CASRERDTGELFF
- TRBJ2-3 TRBV2 - TGTGCCAGCAAGACTCAAGTGAGCACAGATACGCAGTATTTT CASKTQVSTDTQYF
- TRBJ2-5 TRBV19 TRBD2 TGTGCCAGTAGTGCGACAGGGACTAGCCGGGAGACCCAGTACTTC CASSATGTSRETQYF
- TRBJ1-1 TRBV7-9 - TGTGCCAGCAGCCTACGAGGGGCTGAAGCTTTCTTT CASSLRGAEAFF
- TRBJ2-7 TRBV7-2 TRBD2 TGTGCCAGCAGCTTAAGCGGGGGGGCCGCCTACGAGCAGTACTTC CASSLSGGAAYEQYF
- TRBJ2-2 TRBV5-1 - TGCGCCAGCAGCCCGGGGCCGGGCACCTCCGGGGAGCTGTTTTTT CASSPGPGTSGELFF
- TRBJ1-1 TRBV2 TRBD1 TGTGCCAGCAGGGCGACAGGGTTGGGTGAAGCTTTCTTT CASRATGLGEAFF
- TRBJ1-2 TRBV6-5 - TGTGCCAGCAGTTACAGTCAGGGGCTTCGTGATGGCTACACCTTC CASSYSQGLRDGYTF
- TRBJ2-1 TRBV11-3 - TGTGCCAGCAGCATTGGGAGGTCTTTCAACAATGAGCAGTTCTTC CASSIGRSFNNEQFF
- TRBJ2-7 TRBV15 TRBD1 TGTGCCACCAGCAAGAGACCTTCGGGACAGGGCTACTCATACGAGCAGTACTTC CATSKRPSGQGYSYEQYF
- TRBJ1-1 TRBV30 - TGTGCCTGGAGTGTCTCCTTCACTGAAGCTTTCTTT CAWSVSFTEAFF
- TRBJ1-1 TRBV30 - TGTGCCTGGAGTAGCCGACGCGGATGGGGGGCATCGAACACTGAAGCTTTCTTT CAWSSRRGWGASNTEAFF
- TRBJ2-5 TRBV29-1 - TGCAGCGTTGAAGATAGACAAACCCAGTACTTC CSVEDRQTQYF
once TRBJ2-1 TRBV29-1 TRBD1 TGCAGCGTTGGCGGACAGGGGGCAGTAGGGTTCTTC CSVGGQGAVGFF
- TRBJ2-7 TRBV6-5 TRBD2 TGTGCCAGCAGCAGCGGGGGTAACGAGCAGTACTTC CASSSGGNEQYF
- TRBJ1-4 TRBV30 TRBD1 TGTGCCTGGAGTGCCGGACAGGGGGCTAATGAAAAACTGTTTTTT CAWSAGQGANEKLFF
- TRBJ1-2 TRBV25-1 - TGTGCCAGCAGTGATGGGCGGGGCAGGAGCCCCAACTATGGCTACACCTTC CASSDGRGRSPNYGYTF
- TRBJ2-7 TRBV19 - TGTGCCAGTAGTCTTGGGGGGAGACGGCCCTACGAGCAGTACTTC CASSLGGRRPYEQYF
- TRBJ1-2 TRBV30 - TGTGCCTGGACCACGCCGTCCCCCGGGGGTGGCTACACCTTC CAWTTPSPGGGYTF
- TRBJ2-3 TRBV2 - TGTGCCAGCAGTAAATTCTTCGGGGATACGCAGTATTTT CASSKFFGDTQYF
- TRBJ1-5 TRBV15 - TGTGCCACCAGCAGAGATGGGACGGCGGGTGGGCCCCAGCATTTT CATSRDGTAGGPQHF
- TRBJ2-6 TRBV30 - TGTGCATCAACAGGGAATTCTGGGGCCAACGTCCTGACTTTC CASTGNSGANVLTF
- TRBJ2-6 TRBV7-9 TRBD1 TGTGCCAGCAGCTTACCCAGGGGGTCTGGGGCCAACGTCCTGACTTTC CASSLPRGSGANVLTF
- TRBJ2-3 TRBV30 - TGTGCCTGGAGTGTACGCAGCACAGATACGCAGTATTTT CAWSVRSTDTQYF
once TRBJ2-3 TRBV30 - TGTGCCTGGAGTGAGGGAATAGAAGCAGATACGCAGTATTTT CAWSEGIEADTQYF
- TRBJ1-1 TRBV30 - TGTGCCTGGACAGGGGTAACTGAAGCTTTCTTT CAWTGVTEAFF
- TRBJ2-7 TRBV30 TRBD1 TGTGCCTGGGCAGGGGGCGGCTACGAGCAGTACTTC CAWAGGGYEQYF
- TRBJ2-7 TRBV5-6 TRBD1 TGTGCCAGCAGCGCATCGGACAGGGCGGACTACGAGCAGTACTTC CASSASDRADYEQYF
- TRBJ2-5 TRBV27 TRBD2 TGTGCCAGCAGACCCATGGGGGGGCAAGAGACCCAGTACTTC CASRPMGGQETQYF
- TRBJ2-3 TRBV30 - TGTGCCTGGAGGGCTGGGATCACAGATACGCAGTATTTT CAWRAGITDTQYF
- TRBJ2-3 TRBV27 TRBD1 TGTGCCAGCAGTAAACAGGGGATCACTAGCACAGATACGCAGTATTTT CASSKQGITSTDTQYF
- TRBJ1-3 TRBV15 - TGTGCCACCAGCAGAGGCAGGAGCTCTGGAAACACCATATATTTT CATSRGRSSGNTIYF
- TRBJ1-1 TRBV5-1 TRBD1 TGCGCCAGCAGCTTGGATGGGACAGGGGGCCGGGACACTGAAGCTTTCTTT CASSLDGTGGRDTEAFF